This T cell receptor (beta chain) was sequenced in a study of shared clonotypes between healthy human individuals. Study-wide results and caveats: Incomplete sequencing of sorted subsets was indicated by rarefaction despite large depth. Estimated richness was generally greater in naive than memory subsets. Among donors, clonotype sharing was expected to be affected by sequencing depth.

Points on this clone: Its antigen is unidentified.

The authors loaded around 200 ng DNA, about 30,000 T cell genomes, into sorted-subset replicate PCRs. Clones were sequenced by immunoSEQ multiplex PCR, and TCRdb holds only the in-frame ones, with some missing. The table has some 1.5 million clones, roughly 96% seen once. In germline, CDR1 is MNHEY, CDR2 SVGAGI. Trimming shortened V by 2 bases and J by 2 bases, and 13 bases separated the two germline ends. CDR3 size: 15 residues. This receptor was identified in a man between 25 and 39 years old in good health. This sequence joins TRBV6-5 and TRBJ2-7, with no clear D. What was sequenced was naive CD4+ T cells sorted from blood. As to subset: CD45RA+ positively selected. The CDR3 loop is CASSYERLETYEQYF. The CDR3 bases are TGTGCCAGCAGTTACGAACGTCTGGAAACCTACGAGCAGTACTTC.